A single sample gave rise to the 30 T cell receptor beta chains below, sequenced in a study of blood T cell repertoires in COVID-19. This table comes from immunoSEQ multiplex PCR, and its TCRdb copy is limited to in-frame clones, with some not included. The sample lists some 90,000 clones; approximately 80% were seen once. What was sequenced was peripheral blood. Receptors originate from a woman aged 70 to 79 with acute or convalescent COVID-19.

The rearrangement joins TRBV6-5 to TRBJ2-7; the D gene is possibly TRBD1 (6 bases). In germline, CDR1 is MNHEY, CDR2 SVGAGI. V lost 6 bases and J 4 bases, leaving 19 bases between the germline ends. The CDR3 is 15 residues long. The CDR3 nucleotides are TGTGCCAGCAGAAACAACAGGGCTCCCGTGTACGAGCAGTACTTC. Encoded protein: CASRNNRAPVYEQYF.

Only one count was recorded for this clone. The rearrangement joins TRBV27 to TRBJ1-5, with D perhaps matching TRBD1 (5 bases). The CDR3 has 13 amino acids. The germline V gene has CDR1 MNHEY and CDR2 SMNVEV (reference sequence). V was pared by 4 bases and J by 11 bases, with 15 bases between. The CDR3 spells CASSSTHQGAQHF. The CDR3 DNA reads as TGTGCCAGCAGTTCCACACACCAAGGGGCCCAGCATTTT.

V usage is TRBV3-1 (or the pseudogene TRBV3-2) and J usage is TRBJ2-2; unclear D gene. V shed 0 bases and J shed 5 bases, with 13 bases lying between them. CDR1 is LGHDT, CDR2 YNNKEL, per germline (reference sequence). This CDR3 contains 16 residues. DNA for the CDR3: TGTGCCAGCAGCCAAGATTACCGAGCGCCTACCGGGGAGCTGTTTTTT. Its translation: CASSQDYRAPTGELFF.

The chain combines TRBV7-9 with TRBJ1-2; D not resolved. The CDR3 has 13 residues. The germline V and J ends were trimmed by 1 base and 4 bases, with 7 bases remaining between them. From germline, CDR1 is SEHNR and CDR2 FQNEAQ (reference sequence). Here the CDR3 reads CASSLGLVYGYTF. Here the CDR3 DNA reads TGTGCCAGCAGCTTAGGGTTAGTCTATGGCTACACCTTC. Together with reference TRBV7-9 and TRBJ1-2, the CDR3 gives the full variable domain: DTGVSQNPRHKITKRGQNVTFRCDPISEHNRLYWYRQTLGQGPEFLTYFQNEAQLEKSRLLSDRFSAERPKGSFSTLEIQRTEQGDSAMYLCASSLGLVYGYTFGSGTRLTVV.

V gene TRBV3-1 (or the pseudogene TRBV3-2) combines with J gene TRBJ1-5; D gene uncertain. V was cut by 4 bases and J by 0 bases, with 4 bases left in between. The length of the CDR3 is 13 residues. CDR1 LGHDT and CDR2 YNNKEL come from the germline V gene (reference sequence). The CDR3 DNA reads TGTGCCAGCAGCCTATATAGCAATCAGCCCCAGCATTTT. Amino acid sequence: CASSLYSNQPQHF.

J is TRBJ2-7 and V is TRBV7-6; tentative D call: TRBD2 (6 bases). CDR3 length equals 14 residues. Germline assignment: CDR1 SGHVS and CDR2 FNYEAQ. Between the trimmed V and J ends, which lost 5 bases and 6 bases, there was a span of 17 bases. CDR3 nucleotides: TGTGCCAGCAGCCATACCGGGACTCTGGCCGAGCAGTACTTC. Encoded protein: CASSHTGTLAEQYF.

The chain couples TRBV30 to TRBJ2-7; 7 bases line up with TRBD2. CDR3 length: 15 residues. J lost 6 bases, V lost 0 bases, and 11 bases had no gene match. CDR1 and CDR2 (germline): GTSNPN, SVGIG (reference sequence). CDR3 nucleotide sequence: TGTGCCTGGAGTGTCGGACTAGTGGGTTCCGGCGAGCAGTACTTC. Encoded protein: CAWSVGLVGSGEQYF.

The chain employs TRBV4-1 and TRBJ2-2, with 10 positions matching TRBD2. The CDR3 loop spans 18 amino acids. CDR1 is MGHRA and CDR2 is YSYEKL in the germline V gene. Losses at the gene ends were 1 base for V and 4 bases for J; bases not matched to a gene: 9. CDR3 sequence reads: CASSQAPGTSASTGELFF. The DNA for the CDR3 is TGCGCCAGCAGCCAAGCCCCCGGGACTAGCGCATCCACCGGGGAGCTGTTTTTT.

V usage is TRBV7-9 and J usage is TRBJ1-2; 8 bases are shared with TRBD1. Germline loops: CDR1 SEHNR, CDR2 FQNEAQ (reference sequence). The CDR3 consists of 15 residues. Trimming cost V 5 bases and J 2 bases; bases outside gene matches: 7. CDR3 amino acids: CASSDRGRENYGYTF. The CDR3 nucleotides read TGTGCCAGCAGCGACAGGGGCAGGGAGAACTATGGCTACACCTTC.

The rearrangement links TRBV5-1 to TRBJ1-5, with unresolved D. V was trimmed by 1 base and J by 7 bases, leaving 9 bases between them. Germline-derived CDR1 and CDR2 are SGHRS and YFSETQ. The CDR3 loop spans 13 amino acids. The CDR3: CASSLSGEQPQHF. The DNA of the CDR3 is TGCGCCAGCAGCTTGTCGGGAGAACAGCCCCAGCATTTT.

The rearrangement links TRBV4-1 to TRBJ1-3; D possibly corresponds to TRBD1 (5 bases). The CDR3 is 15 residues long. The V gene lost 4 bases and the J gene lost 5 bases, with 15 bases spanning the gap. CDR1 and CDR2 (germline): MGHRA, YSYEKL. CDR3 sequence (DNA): TGCGCCAGCAGCCCTGCTGGGGCAGACAGAAACACCATATATTTT. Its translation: CASSPAGADRNTIYF.

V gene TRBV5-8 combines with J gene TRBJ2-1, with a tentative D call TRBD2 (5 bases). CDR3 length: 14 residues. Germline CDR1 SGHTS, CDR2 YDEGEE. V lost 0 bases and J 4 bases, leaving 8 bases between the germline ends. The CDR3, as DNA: TGTGCCAGCAGCTTGGTACGGGGATACAATGAGCAGTTCTTC. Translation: CASSLVRGYNEQFF.

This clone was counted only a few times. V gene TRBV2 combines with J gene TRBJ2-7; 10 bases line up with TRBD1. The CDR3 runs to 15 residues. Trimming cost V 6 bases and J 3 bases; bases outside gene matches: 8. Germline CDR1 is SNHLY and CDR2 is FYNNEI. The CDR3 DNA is TGTGCCAGCAGCGTGGACAGGGGGAGATACTACGAGCAGTACTTC. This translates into CASSVDRGRYYEQYF.

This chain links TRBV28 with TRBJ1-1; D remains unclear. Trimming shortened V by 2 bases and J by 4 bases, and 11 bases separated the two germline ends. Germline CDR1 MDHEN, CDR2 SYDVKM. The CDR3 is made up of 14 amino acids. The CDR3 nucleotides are TGTGCCAGCAGTTTAAGGCAGGCGCCCACTGAAGCTTTCTTT. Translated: CASSLRQAPTEAFF.

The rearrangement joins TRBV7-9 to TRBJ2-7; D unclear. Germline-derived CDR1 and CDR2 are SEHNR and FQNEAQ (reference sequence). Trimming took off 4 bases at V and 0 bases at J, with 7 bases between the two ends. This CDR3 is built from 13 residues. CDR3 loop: CASSSGNSYEQYF. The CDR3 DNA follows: TGTGCCAGCAGCTCAGGAAACTCCTACGAGCAGTACTTC. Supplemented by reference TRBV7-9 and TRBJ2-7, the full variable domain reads DTGVSQNPRHKITKRGQNVTFRCDPISEHNRLYWYRQTLGQGPEFLTYFQNEAQLEKSRLLSDRFSAERPKGSFSTLEIQRTEQGDSAMYLCASSSGNSYEQYFGPGTRLTVT.

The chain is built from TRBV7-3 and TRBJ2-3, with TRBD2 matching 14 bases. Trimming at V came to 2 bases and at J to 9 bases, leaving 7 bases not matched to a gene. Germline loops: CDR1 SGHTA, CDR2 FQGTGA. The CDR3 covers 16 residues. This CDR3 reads CASSLEPGLAGVTQYF. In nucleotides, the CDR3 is TGTGCCAGCAGCTTAGAACCGGGACTAGCGGGAGTAACGCAGTATTTT.

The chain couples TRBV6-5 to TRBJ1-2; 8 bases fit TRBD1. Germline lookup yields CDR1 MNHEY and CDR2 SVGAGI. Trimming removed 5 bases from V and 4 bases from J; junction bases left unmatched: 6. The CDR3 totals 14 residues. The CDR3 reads CASSNLDRVYGYTF. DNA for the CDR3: TGTGCCAGCAGTAACTTGGACAGGGTCTATGGCTACACCTTC.

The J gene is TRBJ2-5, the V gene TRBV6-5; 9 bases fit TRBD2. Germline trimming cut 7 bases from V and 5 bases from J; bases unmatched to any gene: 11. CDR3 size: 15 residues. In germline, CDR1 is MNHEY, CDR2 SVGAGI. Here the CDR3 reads CASISQAGGGETQYF. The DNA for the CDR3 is TGTGCCAGCATTTCCCAAGCGGGAGGTGGGGAGACCCAGTACTTC.

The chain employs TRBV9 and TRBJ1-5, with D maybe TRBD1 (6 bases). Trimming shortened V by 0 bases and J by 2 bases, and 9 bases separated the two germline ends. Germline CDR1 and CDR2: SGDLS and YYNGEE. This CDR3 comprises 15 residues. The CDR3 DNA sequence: TGTGCCAGCAGCGTAGAAGGGGGTCGCAATCAGCCCCAGCATTTT. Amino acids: CASSVEGGRNQPQHF.

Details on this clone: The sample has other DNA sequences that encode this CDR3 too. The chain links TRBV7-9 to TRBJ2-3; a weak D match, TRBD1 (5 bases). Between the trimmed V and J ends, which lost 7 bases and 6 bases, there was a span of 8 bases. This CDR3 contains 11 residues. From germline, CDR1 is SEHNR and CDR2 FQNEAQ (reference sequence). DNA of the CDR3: TGTGCCAGCACCCCAGGGGATACGCAGTATTTT. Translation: CASTPGDTQYF. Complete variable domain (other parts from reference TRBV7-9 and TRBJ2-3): DTGVSQNPRHKITKRGQNVTFRCDPISEHNRLYWYRQTLGQGPEFLTYFQNEAQLEKSRLLSDRFSAERPKGSFSTLEIQRTEQGDSAMYLCASTPGDTQYFGPGTRLTVL.

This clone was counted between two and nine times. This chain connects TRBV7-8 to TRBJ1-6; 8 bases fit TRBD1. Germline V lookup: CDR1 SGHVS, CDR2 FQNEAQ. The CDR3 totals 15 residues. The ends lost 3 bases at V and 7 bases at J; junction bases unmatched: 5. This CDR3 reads CASSFDRGGNSPLHF. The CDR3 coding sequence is TGTGCCAGCAGCTTTGACAGGGGCGGGAATTCACCCCTCCACTTT. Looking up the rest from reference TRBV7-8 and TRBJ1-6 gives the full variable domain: GAGVSQSPRYKVAKRGQDVALRCDPISGHVSLFWYQQALGQGPEFLTYFQNEAQLDKSGLPSDRFFAERPEGSVSTLKIQRTQQEDSAVYLCASSFDRGGNSPLHFGNGTRLTVT.

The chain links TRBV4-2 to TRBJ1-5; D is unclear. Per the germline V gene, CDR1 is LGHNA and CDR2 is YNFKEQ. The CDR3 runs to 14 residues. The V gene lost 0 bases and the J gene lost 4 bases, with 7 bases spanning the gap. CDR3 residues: CASSQDHGNQPQHF. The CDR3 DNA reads TGTGCCAGCAGCCAAGATCACGGGAATCAGCCCCAGCATTTT.

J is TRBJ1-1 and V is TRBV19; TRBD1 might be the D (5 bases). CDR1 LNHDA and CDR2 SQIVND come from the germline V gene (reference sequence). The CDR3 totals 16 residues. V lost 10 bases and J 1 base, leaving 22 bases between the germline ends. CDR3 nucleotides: TGTGCCACCTCTGGGGATTCAGGGATAGGGAACACTGAAGCTTTCTTT. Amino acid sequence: CATSGDSGIGNTEAFF.

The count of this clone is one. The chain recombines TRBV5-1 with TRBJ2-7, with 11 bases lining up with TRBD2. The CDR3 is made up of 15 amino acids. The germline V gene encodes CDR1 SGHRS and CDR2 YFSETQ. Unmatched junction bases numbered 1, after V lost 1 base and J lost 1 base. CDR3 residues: CASSLTSGSSYEQYF. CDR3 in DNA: TGCGCCAGCAGCTTGACTAGCGGGAGTTCCTACGAGCAGTACTTC.

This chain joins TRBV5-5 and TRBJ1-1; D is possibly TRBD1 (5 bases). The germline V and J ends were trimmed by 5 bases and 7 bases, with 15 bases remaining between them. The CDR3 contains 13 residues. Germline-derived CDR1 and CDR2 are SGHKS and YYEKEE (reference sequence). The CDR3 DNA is TGTGCCAGCAGGCCTAGGGGTGGCGGTGAAGCTTTCTTT. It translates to CASRPRGGGEAFF. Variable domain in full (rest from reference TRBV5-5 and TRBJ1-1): DAGVTQSPTHLIKTRGQQVTLRCSPISGHKSVSWYQQVLGQGPQFIFQYYEKEERGRGNFPDRFSARQFPNYSSELNVNALLLGDSALYLCASRPRGGGEAFFGQGTRLTVV.

The CDR3 DNA sequence: TGTGCCAGCAGTTCCGCGGCGGGAGTTGTCACCGGGGAGCTGTTTTTT. This encodes CASSSAAGVVTGELFF. The chain uses TRBV27 and TRBJ2-2; 7 bases align to TRBD2. The CDR3 covers 16 residues. The J segment lost 4 bases and the V segment lost 4 bases, leaving 9 bases of the junction unmatched. Germline V gene sequence: CDR1 MNHEY, CDR2 SMNVEV (reference sequence).

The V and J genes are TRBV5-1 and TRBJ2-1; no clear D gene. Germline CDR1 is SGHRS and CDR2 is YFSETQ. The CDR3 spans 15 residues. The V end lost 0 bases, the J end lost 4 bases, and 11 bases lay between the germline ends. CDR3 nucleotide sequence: TGCGCCAGCAGCTTGGGGGCCGAAAAATACAATGAGCAGTTCTTC. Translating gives CASSLGAEKYNEQFF.

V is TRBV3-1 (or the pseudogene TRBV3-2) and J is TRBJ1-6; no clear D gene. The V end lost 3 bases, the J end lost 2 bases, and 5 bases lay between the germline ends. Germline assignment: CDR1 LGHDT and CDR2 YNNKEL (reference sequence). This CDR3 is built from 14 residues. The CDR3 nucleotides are TGTGCCAGCAGCCAGGGAGCCTATAATTCACCCCTCCACTTT. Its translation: CASSQGAYNSPLHF.

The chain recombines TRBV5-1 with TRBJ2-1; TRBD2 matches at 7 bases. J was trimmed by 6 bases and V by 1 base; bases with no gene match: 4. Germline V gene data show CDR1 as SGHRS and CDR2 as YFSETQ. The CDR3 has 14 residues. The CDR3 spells CASSLKGGGNEQFF. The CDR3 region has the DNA TGCGCCAGCAGCTTGAAGGGCGGGGGCAATGAGCAGTTCTTC.

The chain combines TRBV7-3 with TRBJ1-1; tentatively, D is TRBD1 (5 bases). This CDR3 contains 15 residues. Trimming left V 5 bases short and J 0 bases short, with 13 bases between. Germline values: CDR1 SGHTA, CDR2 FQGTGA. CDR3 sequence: CASSPAGGMNTEAFF. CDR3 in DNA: TGTGCCAGCAGCCCTGCCGGGGGTATGAACACTGAAGCTTTCTTT. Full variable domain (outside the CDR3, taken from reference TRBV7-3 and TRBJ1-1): GAGVSQTPSNKVTEKGKYVELRCDPISGHTALYWYRQSLGQGPEFLIYFQGTGAADDSGLPNDRFFAVRPEGSVSTLKIQRTERGDSAVYLCASSPAGGMNTEAFFGQGTRLTVV.